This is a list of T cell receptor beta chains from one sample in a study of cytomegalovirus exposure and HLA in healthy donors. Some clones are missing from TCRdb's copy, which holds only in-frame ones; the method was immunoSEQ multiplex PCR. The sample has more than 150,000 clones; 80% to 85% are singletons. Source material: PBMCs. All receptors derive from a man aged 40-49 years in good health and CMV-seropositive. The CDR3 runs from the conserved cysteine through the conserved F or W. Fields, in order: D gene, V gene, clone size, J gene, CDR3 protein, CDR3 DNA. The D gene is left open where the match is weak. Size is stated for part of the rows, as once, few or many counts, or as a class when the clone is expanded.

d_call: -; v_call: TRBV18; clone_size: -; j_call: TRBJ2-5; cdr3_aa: CASSPLEMAGETQYF; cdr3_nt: TGTGCCAGCTCACCTCTAGAGATGGCGGGAGAGACCCAGTACTTC
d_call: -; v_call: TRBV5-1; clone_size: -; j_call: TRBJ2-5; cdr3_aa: CASSGGLRTQYF; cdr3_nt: TGCGCCAGCAGCGGGGGCCTCCGCACCCAGTACTTC
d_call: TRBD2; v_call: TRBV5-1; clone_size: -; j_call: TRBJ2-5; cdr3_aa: CASSLSGGNQETQYF; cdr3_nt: TGCGCCAGCAGCTTGAGCGGGGGGAACCAAGAGACCCAGTACTTC
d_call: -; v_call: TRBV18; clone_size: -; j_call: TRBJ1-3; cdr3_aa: CASSPPSAAPGNTIYF; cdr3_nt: TGTGCCAGCTCACCACCGTCTGCGGCTCCTGGAAACACCATATATTTT
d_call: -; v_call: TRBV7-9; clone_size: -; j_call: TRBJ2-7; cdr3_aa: CSSSVTYEQYF; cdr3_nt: TGTTCCAGCAGCGTTACCTACGAGCAGTACTTC
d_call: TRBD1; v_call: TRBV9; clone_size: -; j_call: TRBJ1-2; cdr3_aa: CASSPPDRVMYGYTF; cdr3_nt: TGTGCCAGCAGCCCCCCGGACAGGGTTATGTATGGCTACACCTTC
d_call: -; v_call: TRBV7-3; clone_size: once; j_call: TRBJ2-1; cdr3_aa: CASSLNNNEQFF; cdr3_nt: TGTGCCAGCAGCTTAAATAACAATGAGCAGTTCTTC
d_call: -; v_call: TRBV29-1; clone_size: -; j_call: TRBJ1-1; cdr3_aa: CSVEDTTGFSAFF; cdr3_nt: TGCAGCGTTGAGGATACGACAGGATTTTCGGCTTTCTTT
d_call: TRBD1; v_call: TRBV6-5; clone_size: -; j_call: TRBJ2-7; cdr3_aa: CASSRDGTGYYEQYF; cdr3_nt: TGTGCCAGCAGTCGTGACGGGACAGGGTACTACGAGCAGTACTTC
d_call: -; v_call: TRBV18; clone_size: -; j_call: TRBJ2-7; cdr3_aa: CASSPRFGQVTYEQYF; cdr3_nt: TGTGCCAGCTCACCAAGATTTGGGCAGGTCACCTACGAGCAGTACTTC
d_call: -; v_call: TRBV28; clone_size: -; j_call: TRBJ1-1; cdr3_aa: CASSLSGWGTEAFF; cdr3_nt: TGTGCCAGCAGTTTATCAGGGTGGGGCACTGAAGCTTTCTTT
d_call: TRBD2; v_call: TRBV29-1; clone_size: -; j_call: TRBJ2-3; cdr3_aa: CSVHIRLAASTDTQYF; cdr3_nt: TGCAGCGTCCACATCCGACTAGCCGCTAGCACAGATACGCAGTATTTT
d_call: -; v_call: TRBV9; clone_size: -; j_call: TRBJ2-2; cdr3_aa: CASSVEGAGGELFF; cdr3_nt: TGTGCCAGCAGCGTAGAAGGGGCAGGCGGGGAGCTGTTTTTT
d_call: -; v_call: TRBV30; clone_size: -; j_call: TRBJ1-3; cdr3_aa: CAWGRMRGNTIYF; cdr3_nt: TGTGCCTGGGGGAGAATGCGCGGAAACACCATATATTTT
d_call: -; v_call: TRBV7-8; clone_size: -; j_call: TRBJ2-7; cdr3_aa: CASSFGQTYEQYF; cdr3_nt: TGTGCCAGCAGCTTCGGTCAAACCTACGAGCAGTACTTC
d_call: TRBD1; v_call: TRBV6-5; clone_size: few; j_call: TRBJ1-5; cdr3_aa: CASSGGQVNQPQHF; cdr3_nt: TGTGCCAGCAGTGGCGGACAGGTCAATCAGCCCCAGCATTTT
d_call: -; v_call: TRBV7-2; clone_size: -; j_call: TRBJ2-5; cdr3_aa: CASSLSVRETQYF; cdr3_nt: TGTGCCAGCAGCTTAAGTGTGCGGGAGACCCAGTACTTC
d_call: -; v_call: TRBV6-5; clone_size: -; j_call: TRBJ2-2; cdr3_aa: CASSYSMGMNTGGLFF; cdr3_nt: TGTGCCAGCAGTTACTCGATGGGGATGAACACCGGGGGGCTGTTTTTT
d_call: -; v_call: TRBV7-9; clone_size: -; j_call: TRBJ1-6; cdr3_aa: CASSLEGFGSPLHF; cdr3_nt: TGTGCCAGCAGCTTGGAGGGCTTCGGTTCACCCCTCCACTTT
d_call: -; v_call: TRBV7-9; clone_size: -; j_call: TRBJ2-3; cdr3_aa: CASSRDITDTQYF; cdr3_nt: TGTGCCAGCAGCCGGGACATCACAGATACGCAGTATTTT
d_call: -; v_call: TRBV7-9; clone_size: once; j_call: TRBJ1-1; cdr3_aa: CASSLLSGSEAFF; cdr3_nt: TGTGCCAGCAGCCTTTTGTCGGGGAGTGAAGCTTTCTTT
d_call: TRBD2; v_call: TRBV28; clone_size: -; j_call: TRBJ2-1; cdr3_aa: CASSLTGTSGGAREFF; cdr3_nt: TGTGCCAGCAGTCTCACCGGGACTAGCGGGGGGGCCAGAGAGTTCTTC
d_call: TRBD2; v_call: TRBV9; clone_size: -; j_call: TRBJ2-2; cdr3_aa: CASSVDGGAAGELFF; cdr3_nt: TGTGCCAGCAGCGTAGACGGGGGGGCCGCCGGGGAGCTGTTTTTT
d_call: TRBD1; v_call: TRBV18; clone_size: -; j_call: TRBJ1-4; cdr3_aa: CASSLSHNRGVNEKLFF; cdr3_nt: TGTGCCAGCTCGCTCTCCCATAACAGGGGCGTTAATGAAAAACTGTTTTTT
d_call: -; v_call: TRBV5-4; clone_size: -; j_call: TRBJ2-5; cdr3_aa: CASSSQEVWETQYF; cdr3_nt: TGTGCCAGCAGCTCCCAAGAGGTGTGGGAGACCCAGTACTTC
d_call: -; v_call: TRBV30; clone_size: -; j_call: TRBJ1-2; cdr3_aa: CAQQGAWNYGYTF; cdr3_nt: TGTGCCCAACAGGGAGCGTGGAACTATGGCTACACCTTC
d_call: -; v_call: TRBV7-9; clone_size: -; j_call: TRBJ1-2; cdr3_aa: CASSFSDYGYTF; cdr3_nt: TGTGCCAGCAGCTTCAGTGACTATGGCTACACCTTC
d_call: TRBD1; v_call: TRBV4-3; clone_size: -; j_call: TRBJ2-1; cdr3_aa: CASSQARQGLSSYNEQFF; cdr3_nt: TGCGCCAGCAGCCAAGCCCGACAGGGGTTGAGCTCCTACAATGAGCAGTTCTTC
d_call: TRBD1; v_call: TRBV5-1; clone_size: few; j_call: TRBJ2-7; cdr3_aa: CASSSGTGGEQYF; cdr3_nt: TGCGCCAGCAGCTCCGGGACAGGGGGCGAGCAGTACTTC
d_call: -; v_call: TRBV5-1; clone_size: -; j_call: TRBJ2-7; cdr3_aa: CASSLPGTYEQYF; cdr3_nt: TGCGCCAGCAGCTTGCCCGGGACCTACGAGCAGTACTTC
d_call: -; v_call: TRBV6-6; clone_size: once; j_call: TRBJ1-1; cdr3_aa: CASSYPTGLDTEAFF; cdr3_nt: TGTGCCAGCAGTTACCCAACAGGCCTGGACACTGAAGCTTTCTTT
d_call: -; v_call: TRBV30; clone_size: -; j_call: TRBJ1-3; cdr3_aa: CAWTAERVVNTIYF; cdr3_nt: TGTGCCTGGACAGCGGAACGGGTCGTAAACACCATATATTTT
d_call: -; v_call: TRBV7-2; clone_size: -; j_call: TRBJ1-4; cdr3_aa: CASSLEGRENEKLFF; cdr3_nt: TGTGCCAGCAGCTTGGAGGGACGGGAAAATGAAAAACTGTTTTTT
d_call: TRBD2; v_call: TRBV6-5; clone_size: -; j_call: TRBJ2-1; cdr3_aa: CASSRGRGGNNEQFF; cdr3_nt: TGTGCCAGCAGCCGGGGGCGGGGGGGCAACAATGAGCAGTTCTTC
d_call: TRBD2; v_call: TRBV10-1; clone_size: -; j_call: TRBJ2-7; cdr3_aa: CATGEGYEQYF; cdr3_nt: TGCGCCACTGGGGAGGGCTACGAGCAGTACTTC
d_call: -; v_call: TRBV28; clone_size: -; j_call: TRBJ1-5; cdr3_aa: CASSLQGVDNQPQHF; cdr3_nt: TGTGCCAGCAGTTTACAAGGGGTGGACAATCAGCCCCAGCATTTT
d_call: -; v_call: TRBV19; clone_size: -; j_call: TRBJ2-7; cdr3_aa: CASTGGYEQYF; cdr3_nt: TGTGCCAGTACGGGTGGCTACGAGCAGTACTTC
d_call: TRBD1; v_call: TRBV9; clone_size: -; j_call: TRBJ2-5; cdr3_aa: CASSVRTGGFQETQYF; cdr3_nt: TGTGCCAGCAGCGTTCGGACAGGGGGTTTCCAAGAGACCCAGTACTTC
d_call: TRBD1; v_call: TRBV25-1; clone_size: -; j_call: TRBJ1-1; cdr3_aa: CASSAQGGTEAFF; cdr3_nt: TGTGCCAGCAGTGCTCAGGGGGGCACTGAAGCTTTCTTT
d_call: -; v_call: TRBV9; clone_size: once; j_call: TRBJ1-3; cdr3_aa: CASSVDGTSGNTIYF; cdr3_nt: TGTGCCAGCAGCGTGGACGGGACATCTGGAAACACCATATATTTT
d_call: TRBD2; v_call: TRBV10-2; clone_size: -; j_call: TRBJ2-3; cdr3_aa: CASSTSGGRTDTQYF; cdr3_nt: TGCGCCAGCAGCACTAGCGGGGGCCGCACAGATACGCAGTATTTT
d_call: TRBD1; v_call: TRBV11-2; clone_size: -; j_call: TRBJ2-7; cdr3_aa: CASSSILRGRREQYF; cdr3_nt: TGTGCCAGCAGCTCTATTCTCAGGGGGCGCCGGGAGCAGTACTTC
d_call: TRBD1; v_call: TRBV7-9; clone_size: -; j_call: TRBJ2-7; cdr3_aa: CASSSSGQGNYEQYF; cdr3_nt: TGTGCCAGCAGCTCCTCTGGACAGGGGAATTACGAGCAGTACTTC
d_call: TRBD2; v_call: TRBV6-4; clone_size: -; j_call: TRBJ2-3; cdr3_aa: CASSEGGAGDTQYF; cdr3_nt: TGTGCCAGCAGTGAGGGAGGGGCAGGGGATACGCAGTATTTT
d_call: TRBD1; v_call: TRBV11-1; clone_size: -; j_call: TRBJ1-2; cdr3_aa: CASSPRTGKNYGYTF; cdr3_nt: TGTGCCAGCAGCCCTAGGACAGGGAAGAACTATGGCTACACCTTC
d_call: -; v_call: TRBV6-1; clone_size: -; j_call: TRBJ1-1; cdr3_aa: CASSDRGRFTEAFF; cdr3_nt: TGTGCCAGCAGTGATCGGGGGAGGTTCACTGAAGCTTTCTTT
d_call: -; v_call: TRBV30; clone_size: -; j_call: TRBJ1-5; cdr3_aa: CAATVFGNQPQHF; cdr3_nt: TGTGCCGCGACAGTCTTTGGCAATCAGCCCCAGCATTTT